The present T cell receptor (beta chain) was sequenced within a study of blood T cells in healthy people across ages. PCR was performed a second time for about 7 to 12 cycles using a sample-barcoded 5' primer and a J-beta primer mix. MiXCR, applied by TCRdb to the 5' RACE reads, yields one record per CDR3 protein. The sample lists over a million distinct CDR3 sequences, almost 25% occurring once. Study-wide results and limits: In long-lived donors, naive CD4+ cell counts and diversity exceeded those of aged donors. Per million T cells, TCR beta diversity dropped about linearly as age rose.

This clonotype came up a few times. Its antigen is currently unknown. The same data also contributed to another study, on T cells of mothers and their children. That work states: Reverse transcription into cDNA received all extracted RNA, at around 1.4 ug per 15 ul. Each mother yielded more than 10 million TCR beta CDR3 reads. Each child yielded about 3 million reads.

Sequenced input: blood. The TCR originated in a girl aged 2-10 years in good health.

The CDR3 sequence is CASRPSYPREQFF. DNA of the CDR3: TGTGCCAGCAGACCCTCGTATCCTCGGGAGCAGTTCTTC. V gene TRBV28 combines with J gene TRBJ2-1, with unresolved D. Trimming pared 6 bases from V and 10 bases from J, leaving 16 bases between. CDR3 length equals 13 residues. Germline CDR1 and CDR2: MDHEN and SYDVKM.